This T cell receptor beta chain was recovered during a study of prognosis after radiotherapy for stage I lung cancer. On the study more broadly: Among the patients, several had squamous cell carcinoma and twelve had adenocarcinoma. General observations from the study: After stereotactic body radiation therapy, patients with later distant metastases showed lower Shannon entropy.

Multiplex PCR in two rounds served to amplify TCR beta CDR3 from genomic DNA. Primers targeting each individual TRBV and TRBJ gene were applied in first-round PCR. Universal primers primed the second round of PCR. TCRdb independently ran MiXCR on the multiplex PCR reads; one entry per CDR3 protein. The data hold 12,000 or so distinct CDR3 sequences, with around a third observed a single time. The junction had 3 bases not matched to a gene; V was cut back by 1 base and J by 1 base. Per the germline V gene, CDR1 is LGHDT and CDR2 is YNNKEL (reference sequence). The length of the CDR3 is 16 residues. Every member of the patient group was node-negative on CT and PET/CT (none had prior chemotherapy, radiotherapy or other malignancies). Many counts were recorded for this clonotype. Its cognate antigen is unknown.

Source: PBMCs, taken before or after stereotactic body radiation therapy (not recorded which). The gene calls are TRBV3-1 and TRBJ2-5; 10 bases are a match to TRBD2. The sequence derives from a donor of 50 years or more with non-small cell lung cancer. Written as DNA, the CDR3 is TGTGCCAGCAGCCAAGGTAGCGGGGGGATCCAAGAGACCCAGTACTTC. Residues: CASSQGSGGIQETQYF.